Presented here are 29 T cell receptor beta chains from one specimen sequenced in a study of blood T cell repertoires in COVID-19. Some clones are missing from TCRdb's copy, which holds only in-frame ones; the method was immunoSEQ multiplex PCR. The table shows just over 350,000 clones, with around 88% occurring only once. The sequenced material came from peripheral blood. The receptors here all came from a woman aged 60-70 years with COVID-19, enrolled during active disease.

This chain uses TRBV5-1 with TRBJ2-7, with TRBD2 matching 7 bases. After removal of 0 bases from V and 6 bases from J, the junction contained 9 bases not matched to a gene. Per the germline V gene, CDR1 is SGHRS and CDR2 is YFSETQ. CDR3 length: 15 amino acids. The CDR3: CASSLAVDGGSEQYF. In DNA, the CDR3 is TGCGCCAGCAGCTTGGCCGTTGACGGGGGGAGCGAGCAGTACTTC.

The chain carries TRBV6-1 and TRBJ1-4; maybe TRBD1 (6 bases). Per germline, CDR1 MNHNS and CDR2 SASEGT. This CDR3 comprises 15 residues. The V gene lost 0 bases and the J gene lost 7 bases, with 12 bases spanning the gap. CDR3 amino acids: CASSEARGGLEKLFF. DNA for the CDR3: TGTGCCAGCAGTGAAGCTAGGGGGGGTCTTGAAAAACTGTTTTTT.

Written as DNA, the CDR3 is TGTGCCACCAGTGATTTGCACATAGGTAGGGGACAGTTCTCCTACGAGCAGTACTTC. It codes for CATSDLHIGRGQFSYEQYF. The chain links TRBV24-1 to TRBJ2-7; TRBD1 agrees at 7 bases. The trim removed 0 bases at V and 0 bases at J, leaving 13 bases unmatched. Germline V gives CDR1 KGHDR, CDR2 SFDVKD. CDR3 size: 19 residues.

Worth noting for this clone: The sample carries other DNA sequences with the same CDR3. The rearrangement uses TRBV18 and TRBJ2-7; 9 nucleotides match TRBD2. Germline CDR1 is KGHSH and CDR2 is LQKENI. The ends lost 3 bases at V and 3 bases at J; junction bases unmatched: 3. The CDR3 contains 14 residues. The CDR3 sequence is CASSPGLADYEQYF. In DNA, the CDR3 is TGTGCCAGCTCACCGGGACTAGCCGACTACGAGCAGTACTTC.

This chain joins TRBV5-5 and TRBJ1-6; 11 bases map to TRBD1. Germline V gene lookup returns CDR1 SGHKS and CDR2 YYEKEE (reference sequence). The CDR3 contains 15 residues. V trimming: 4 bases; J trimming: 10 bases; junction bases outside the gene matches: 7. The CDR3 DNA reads TGTGCCAGCAGCCAGAGGACAGGGGGCCACTCACCCCTCCACTTT. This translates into CASSQRTGGHSPLHF.

CDR3 bases: TGTGCCAGTAGAGAGGCGGCTCAAGAGACCCAGTACTTC. Translating gives CASREAAQETQYF. The rearrangement links TRBV19 to TRBJ2-5; no reliable D call. The CDR3 consists of 13 residues. V was pared by 6 bases and J by 2 bases, with 10 bases between. The germline V gene encodes CDR1 LNHDA and CDR2 SQIVND (reference sequence).

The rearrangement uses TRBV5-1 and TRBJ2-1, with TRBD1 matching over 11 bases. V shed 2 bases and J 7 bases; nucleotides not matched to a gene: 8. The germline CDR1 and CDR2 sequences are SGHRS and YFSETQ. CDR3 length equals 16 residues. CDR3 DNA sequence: TGCGCCAGCAGCTTAACCGGGACAGGGGGGATTAATGAGCAGTTCTTC. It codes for CASSLTGTGGINEQFF.

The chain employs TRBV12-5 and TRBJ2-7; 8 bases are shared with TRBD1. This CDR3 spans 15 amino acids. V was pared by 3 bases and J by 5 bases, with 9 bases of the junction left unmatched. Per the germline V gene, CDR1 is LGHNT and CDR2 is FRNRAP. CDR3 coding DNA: TGTGCTAGTGGTTTCGCCCAGGGGGCGCGGGACGAGCAGTACTTC. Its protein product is CASGFAQGARDEQYF.

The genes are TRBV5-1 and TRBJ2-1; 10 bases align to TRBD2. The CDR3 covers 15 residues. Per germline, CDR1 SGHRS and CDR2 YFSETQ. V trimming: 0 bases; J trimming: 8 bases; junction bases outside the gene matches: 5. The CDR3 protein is CASSLASGGADEQFF. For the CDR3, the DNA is TGCGCCAGCAGCTTGGCAAGCGGGGGGGCGGATGAGCAGTTCTTC.

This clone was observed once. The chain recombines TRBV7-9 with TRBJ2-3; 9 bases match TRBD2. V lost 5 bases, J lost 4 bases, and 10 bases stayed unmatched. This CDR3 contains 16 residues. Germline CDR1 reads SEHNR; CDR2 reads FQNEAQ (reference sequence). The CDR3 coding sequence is TGTGCCAGCAGCCCTGGGACTAGCATCGAATCAGATACGCAGTATTTT. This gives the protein CASSPGTSIESDTQYF. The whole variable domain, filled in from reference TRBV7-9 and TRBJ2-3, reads DTGVSQNPRHKITKRGQNVTFRCDPISEHNRLYWYRQTLGQGPEFLTYFQNEAQLEKSRLLSDRFSAERPKGSFSTLEIQRTEQGDSAMYLCASSPGTSIESDTQYFGPGTRLTVL.

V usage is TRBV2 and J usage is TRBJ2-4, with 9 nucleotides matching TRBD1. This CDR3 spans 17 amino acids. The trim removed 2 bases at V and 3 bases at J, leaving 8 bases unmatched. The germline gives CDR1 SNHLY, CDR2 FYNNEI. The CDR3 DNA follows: TGTGCCAGCAGTGAACTGGGGACAGGGTTGGGCAAAAACATTCAGTACTTC. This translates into CASSELGTGLGKNIQYF.

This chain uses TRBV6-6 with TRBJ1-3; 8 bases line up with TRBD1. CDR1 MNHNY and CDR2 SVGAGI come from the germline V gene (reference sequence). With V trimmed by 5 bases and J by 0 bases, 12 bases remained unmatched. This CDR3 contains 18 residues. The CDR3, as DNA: TGTGCCAGCAGTCGATTCGGGACAGGAGTCAACTCTGGAAACACCATATATTTT. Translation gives CASSRFGTGVNSGNTIYF.

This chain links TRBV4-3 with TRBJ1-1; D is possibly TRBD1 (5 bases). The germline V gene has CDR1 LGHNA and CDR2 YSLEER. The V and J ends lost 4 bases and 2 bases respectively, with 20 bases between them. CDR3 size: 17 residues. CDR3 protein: CASSPSLGGGLNTEAFF. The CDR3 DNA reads TGCGCCAGCAGCCCCTCTCTTGGGGGGGGGTTAAACACTGAAGCTTTCTTT.

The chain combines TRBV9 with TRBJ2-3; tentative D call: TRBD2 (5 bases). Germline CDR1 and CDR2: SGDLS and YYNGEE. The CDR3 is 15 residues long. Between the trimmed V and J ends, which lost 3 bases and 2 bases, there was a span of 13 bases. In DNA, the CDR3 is TGTGCCAGCAGCGCACTAGGCAGCTACACAGATACGCAGTATTTT. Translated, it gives CASSALGSYTDTQYF.

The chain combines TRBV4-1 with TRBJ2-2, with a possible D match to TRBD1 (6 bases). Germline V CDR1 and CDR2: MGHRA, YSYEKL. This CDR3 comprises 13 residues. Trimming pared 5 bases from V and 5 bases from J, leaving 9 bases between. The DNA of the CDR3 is TGCGCCAGCAGCTGGACAGAGACCGGGGAGCTGTTTTTT. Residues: CASSWTETGELFF.

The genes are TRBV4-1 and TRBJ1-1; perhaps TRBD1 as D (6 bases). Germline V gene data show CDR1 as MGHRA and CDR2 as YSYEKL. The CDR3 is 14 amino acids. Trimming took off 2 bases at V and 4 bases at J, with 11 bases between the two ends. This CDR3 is CASSQMGQGTEAFF. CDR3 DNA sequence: TGCGCCAGCAGCCAAATGGGACAAGGCACTGAAGCTTTCTTT.

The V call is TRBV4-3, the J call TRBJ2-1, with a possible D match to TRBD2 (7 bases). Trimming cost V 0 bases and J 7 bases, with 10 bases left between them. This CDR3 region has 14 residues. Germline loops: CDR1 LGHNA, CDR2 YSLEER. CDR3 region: CASSQERGGNEQFF. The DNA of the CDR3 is TGCGCCAGCAGCCAAGAGAGGGGGGGGAATGAGCAGTTCTTC.

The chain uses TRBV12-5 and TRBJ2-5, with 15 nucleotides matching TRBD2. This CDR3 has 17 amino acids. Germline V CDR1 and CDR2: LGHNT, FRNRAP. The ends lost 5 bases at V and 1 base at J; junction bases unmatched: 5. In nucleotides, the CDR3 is TGTGCTAGTGGTCCCGGGACTAGCGGGGGGTTCCAAGAGACCCAGTACTTC. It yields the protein CASGPGTSGGFQETQYF.

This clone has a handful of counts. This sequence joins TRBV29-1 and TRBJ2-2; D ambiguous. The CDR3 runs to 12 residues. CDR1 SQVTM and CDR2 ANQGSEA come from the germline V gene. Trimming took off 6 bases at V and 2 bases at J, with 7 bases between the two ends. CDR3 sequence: CSVDTNTGELFF. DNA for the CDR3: TGCAGCGTAGACACTAACACCGGGGAGCTGTTTTTT.

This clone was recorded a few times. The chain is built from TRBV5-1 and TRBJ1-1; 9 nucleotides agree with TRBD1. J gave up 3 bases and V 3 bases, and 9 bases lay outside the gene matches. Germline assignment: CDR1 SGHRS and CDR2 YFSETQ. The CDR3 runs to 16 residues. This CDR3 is CASSSSNRGRDTEAFF. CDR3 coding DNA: TGCGCCAGCAGCTCCAGTAACAGGGGGCGCGACACTGAAGCTTTCTTT.

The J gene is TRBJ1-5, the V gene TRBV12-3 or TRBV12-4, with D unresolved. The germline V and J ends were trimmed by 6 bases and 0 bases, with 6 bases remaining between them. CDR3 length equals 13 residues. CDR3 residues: CASRRSSNQPQHF. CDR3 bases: TGTGCCAGCAGACGGAGTAGCAATCAGCCCCAGCATTTT.

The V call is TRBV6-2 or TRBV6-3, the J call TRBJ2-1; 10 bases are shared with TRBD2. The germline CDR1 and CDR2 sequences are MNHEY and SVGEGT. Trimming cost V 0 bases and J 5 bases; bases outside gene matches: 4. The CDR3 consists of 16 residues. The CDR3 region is CASSYSSSGSDNEQFF. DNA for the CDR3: TGTGCCAGCAGTTACTCCTCTAGCGGGAGTGACAATGAGCAGTTCTTC.

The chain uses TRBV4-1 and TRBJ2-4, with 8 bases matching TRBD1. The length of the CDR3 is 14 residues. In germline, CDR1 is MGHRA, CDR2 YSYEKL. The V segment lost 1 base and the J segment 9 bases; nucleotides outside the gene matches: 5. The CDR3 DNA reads TGCGCCAGCAGCCAAGCCGGGACAGGAGGCATTCAGTACTTC. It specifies CASSQAGTGGIQYF.

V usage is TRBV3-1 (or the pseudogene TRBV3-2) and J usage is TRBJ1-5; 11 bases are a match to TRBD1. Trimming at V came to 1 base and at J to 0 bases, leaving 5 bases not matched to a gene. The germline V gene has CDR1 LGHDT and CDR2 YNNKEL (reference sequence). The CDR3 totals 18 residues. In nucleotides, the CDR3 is TGTGCCAGCAGCCAAGCCGGGACAGGGGGTATTAGCAATCAGCCCCAGCATTTT. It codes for CASSQAGTGGISNQPQHF.

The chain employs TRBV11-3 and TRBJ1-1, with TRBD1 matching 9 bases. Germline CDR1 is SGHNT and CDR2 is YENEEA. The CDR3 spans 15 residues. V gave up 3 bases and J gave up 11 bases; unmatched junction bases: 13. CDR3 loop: CASSFNSRDRAWAFF. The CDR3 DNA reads TGTGCCAGCAGCTTTAACTCGCGGGACAGGGCATGGGCTTTCTTT.

In DNA form, the CDR3 reads TGTGCCAGCAGCCCGGTGGGGGGGGCCTACGAGCAGTACTTC. Protein product: CASSPVGGAYEQYF. The chain carries TRBV6-5 and TRBJ2-7, with 7 bases identical to TRBD2. V gave up 6 bases and J gave up 2 bases; unmatched junction bases: 7. Germline assignment: CDR1 MNHEY and CDR2 SVGAGI. The CDR3 is 14 amino acids.

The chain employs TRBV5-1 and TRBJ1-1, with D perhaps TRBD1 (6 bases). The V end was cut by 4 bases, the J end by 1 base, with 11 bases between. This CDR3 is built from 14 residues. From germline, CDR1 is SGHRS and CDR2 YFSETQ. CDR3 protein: CASSPRGQNTEAFF. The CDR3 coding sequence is TGCGCCAGCAGCCCCAGGGGACAGAACACTGAAGCTTTCTTT.

This CDR3 is CASSPPGSQNEKLFF. As DNA, the CDR3 is TGTGCCAGCTCACCACCCGGGTCCCAAAATGAAAAACTGTTTTTT. This sequence joins TRBV18 and TRBJ1-4; no clear D gene. The germline V gene has CDR1 KGHSH and CDR2 LQKENI. V was cut by 0 bases and J by 5 bases, with 10 bases left in between. This CDR3 has 15 amino acids.

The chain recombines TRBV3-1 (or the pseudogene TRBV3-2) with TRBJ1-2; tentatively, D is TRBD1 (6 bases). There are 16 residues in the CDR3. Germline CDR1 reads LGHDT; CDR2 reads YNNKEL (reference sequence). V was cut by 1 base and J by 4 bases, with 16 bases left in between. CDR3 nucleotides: TGTGCCAGCAGCCAAGGGACCGGCAGGGGCGGCTATGGCTACACCTTC. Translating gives CASSQGTGRGGYGYTF.